The 10 T cell receptor beta chains reported below all come from one sample, sequenced in a study of blood T cell repertoires in COVID-19. The repertoire was sequenced with immunoSEQ multiplex PCR; TCRdb's copy has only in-frame clones and lacks some. The table has 150,000 or so clones, around 89% seen once. The sample consisted of peripheral blood. The receptors were sampled from a man aged 55 to 70 with COVID-19, enrolled during active disease.

The genes are TRBV5-1 and TRBJ1-2; tentatively, D is TRBD1 (5 bases). Per the germline V gene, CDR1 is SGHRS and CDR2 is YFSETQ. The CDR3 spans 13 residues. V gave up 4 bases and J gave up 4 bases, with 11 bases separating them. CDR3 DNA: TGCGCCAGCAGCGTAGACAGCAGCTATGGCTACACCTTC. Translating gives CASSVDSSYGYTF.

The V and J genes are TRBV11-2 and TRBJ2-1, with TRBD2 matching 7 bases. This CDR3 spans 14 amino acids. With 3 bases clipped from V and 2 bases from J, the junction kept 1 base outside the gene matches. Germline V gives CDR1 SGHAT, CDR2 FQNNGV. CDR3 sequence (DNA): TGTGCCAGCAGCTTCGCGGGGGCCTACAATGAGCAGTTCTTC. It encodes CASSFAGAYNEQFF. The full variable domain, with the rest looked up from reference TRBV11-2 and TRBJ2-1, is EAGVAQSPRYKIIEKRQSVAFWCNPISGHATLYWYQQILGQGPKLLIQFQNNGVVDDSQLPKDRFSAERLKGVDSTLKIQPAKLEDSAVYLCASSFAGAYNEQFFGPGTRLTVL.

The count of this clone is one. The gene calls are TRBV3-1 (or the pseudogene TRBV3-2) and TRBJ1-1; D unclear. CDR1 LGHDT and CDR2 YNNKEL come from the germline V gene (reference sequence). Trimming cost V 7 bases and J 1 base, with 13 bases left between them. The CDR3 has 14 amino acids. The CDR3 bases are TGTGCCAGCAAGCGGCAGGCTGGGAACACTGAAGCTTTCTTT. Amino acids: CASKRQAGNTEAFF.

The chain joins TRBV28 to TRBJ1-2; no firm D call. This CDR3 has 12 residues. V was trimmed by 6 bases and J by 7 bases, leaving 12 bases between them. Germline CDR1 reads MDHEN; CDR2 reads SYDVKM. CDR3 amino acids: CASSIGAIGYTF. CDR3 nucleotide sequence: TGTGCCAGCAGCATCGGTGCGATTGGCTACACCTTC.

The chain links TRBV9 to TRBJ1-3; 9 nucleotides match TRBD1. This CDR3 is 19 amino acids long. V lost 4 bases to trimming and J lost 0 bases; unmatched junction nucleotides: 14. Germline V gives CDR1 SGDLS, CDR2 YYNGEE. DNA for the CDR3: TGTGCCAGCAGCCCCTTAGGGACAGGGCTACTTTTCTCTGGAAACACCATATATTTT. It encodes CASSPLGTGLLFSGNTIYF.

The V gene is TRBV7-3, the J gene TRBJ2-3, with D uncertain. In germline, CDR1 is SGHTA, CDR2 FQGTGA. Trimming stripped 3 bases from V and 5 bases from J, with 9 bases between. The CDR3 covers 13 residues. DNA of the CDR3: TGTGCCAGCAGCTTGAACGAGAGAGATACGCAGTATTTT. Its translation: CASSLNERDTQYF.

V and J are TRBV28 and TRBJ2-3; 8 bases match TRBD1. Germline-derived CDR1 and CDR2 are MDHEN and SYDVKM. This CDR3 contains 15 residues. Trimming cost V 2 bases and J 5 bases; bases outside gene matches: 6. In DNA, the CDR3 is TGTGCCAGCAGTTTAGGGGGACAGGTCCTAGATACGCAGTATTTT. Its protein is CASSLGGQVLDTQYF.

The V and J genes are TRBV19 and TRBJ2-1; D may be TRBD1 (5 bases). The V and J ends lost 6 bases and 5 bases respectively, with 8 bases between them. Germline CDR1 reads LNHDA; CDR2 reads SQIVND (reference sequence). The length of the CDR3 is 12 residues. As DNA, the CDR3 is TGTGCCAGTAGCGAAGGGGACAATGAGCAGTTCTTC. Translating gives CASSEGDNEQFF.

The chain combines TRBV4-3 with TRBJ1-4; 7 nucleotides match TRBD1. The germline V gene encodes CDR1 LGHNA and CDR2 YSLEER. V was clipped by 4 bases and J by 1 base; unmatched bases: 18. The CDR3 runs to 20 residues. The CDR3 coding sequence is TGCGCCAGCAGCCGCGGGGTCGTTTGGGGACAGCCTGAAACTAATGAAAAACTGTTTTTT. It is translated as CASSRGVVWGQPETNEKLFF.

This clone was seen once. The J gene is TRBJ1-1, the V gene TRBV6-6; D not resolved. The length of the CDR3 is 14 residues. Germline lookup yields CDR1 MNHNY and CDR2 SVGAGI (reference sequence). Trimming stripped 4 bases from V and 1 base from J, with 10 bases between. Here the CDR3 DNA reads TGTGCCAGCAGTTTCGCAGGAGGGAACACTGAAGCTTTCTTT. Its translation is CASSFAGGNTEAFF.